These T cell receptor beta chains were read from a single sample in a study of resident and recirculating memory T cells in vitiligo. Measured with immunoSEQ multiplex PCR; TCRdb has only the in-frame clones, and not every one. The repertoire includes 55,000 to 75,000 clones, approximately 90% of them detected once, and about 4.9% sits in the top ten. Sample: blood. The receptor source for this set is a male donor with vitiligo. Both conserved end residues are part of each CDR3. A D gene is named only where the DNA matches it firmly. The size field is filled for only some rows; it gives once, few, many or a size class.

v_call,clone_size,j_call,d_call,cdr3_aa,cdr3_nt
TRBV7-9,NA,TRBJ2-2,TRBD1,CASSLPAGGGELFF,TGTGCCAGCAGCTTACCCGCAGGGGGCGGGGAGCTGTTTTTT
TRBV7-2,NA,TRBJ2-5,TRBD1,CASSPGQGPETQYF,TGTGCCAGCAGCCCTGGACAGGGTCCAGAGACCCAGTACTTC
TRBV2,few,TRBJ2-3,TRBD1,CASSGQGAGADTQYF,TGTGCCAGCAGTGGACAGGGGGCCGGGGCAGATACGCAGTATTTT
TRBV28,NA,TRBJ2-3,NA,CAIDGRTSQYF,TGTGCCATCGACGGACGGACTTCGCAGTATTTT
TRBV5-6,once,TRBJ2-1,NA,CASSLFSSNEQFF,TGTGCCAGCAGCTTGTTTTCCTCCAATGAGCAGTTCTTC
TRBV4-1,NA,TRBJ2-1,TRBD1,CASSQATGGLLSGQFF,TGCGCCAGCAGCCAGGCGACAGGGGGGCTTCTGAGTGGGCAGTTCTTC
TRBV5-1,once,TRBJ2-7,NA,CASSLAGGLSSYEQYF,TGCGCCAGCAGCTTGGCTGGGGGCCTGAGCTCCTACGAGCAGTACTTC
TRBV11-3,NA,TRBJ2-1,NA,CASSLYPGDSYNEQFF,TGTGCCAGCAGCTTGTATCCGGGGGACTCCTACAATGAGCAGTTCTTC
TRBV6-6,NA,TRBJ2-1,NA,CASSPSLSREQFF,TGTGCCAGCAGTCCGAGCCTCAGCAGGGAGCAGTTCTTC
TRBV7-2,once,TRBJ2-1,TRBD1,CASSLEGATYNEQFF,TGTGCCAGCAGCTTAGAGGGGGCAACCTACAATGAGCAGTTCTTC
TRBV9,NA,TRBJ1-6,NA,CASSVGIGQGINSPLHF,TGTGCCAGCAGCGTAGGGATAGGGCAGGGGATTAATTCACCCCTCCACTTT
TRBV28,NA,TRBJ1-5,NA,CASSGPGGPQHF,TGTGCCAGCAGTGGTCCGGGGGGGCCCCAGCATTTT
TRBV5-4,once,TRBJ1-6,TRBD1,CASSLQGAGSPLHF,TGTGCCAGCAGCTTACAGGGGGCTGGTTCACCCCTCCACTTT
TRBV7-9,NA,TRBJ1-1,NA,CASSLEGGSGAFF,TGTGCCAGCAGCTTAGAGGGAGGGAGCGGAGCTTTCTTT
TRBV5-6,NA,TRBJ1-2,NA,CASSPPYPGNYGYTF,TGTGCCAGCAGCCCGCCTTACCCCGGGAACTATGGCTACACCTTC
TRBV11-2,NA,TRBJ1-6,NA,CASSQSGSSSYNSPLHF,TGTGCCAGCAGCCAGAGCGGGAGTAGCTCCTATAATTCACCCCTCCACTTT
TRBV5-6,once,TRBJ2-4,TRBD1,CASSLMGQGPKNIQYF,TGTGCCAGCAGCTTGATGGGACAGGGGCCCAAAAACATTCAGTACTTC
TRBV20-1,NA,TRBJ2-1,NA,CSAERYNEQFF,TGCAGTGCGGAGCGCTACAATGAGCAGTTCTTC
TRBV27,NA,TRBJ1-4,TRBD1,CASSLGIWNRGEEKLFF,TGTGCCAGCAGTTTGGGGATATGGAACAGGGGGGAGGAAAAACTGTTTTTT
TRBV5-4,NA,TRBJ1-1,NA,CASSGGWTEAFF,TGTGCCAGCAGCGGGGGGTGGACTGAAGCTTTCTTT
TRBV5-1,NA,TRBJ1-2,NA,CASSSDGDYGYTF,TGCGCCAGCAGCTCAGACGGAGATTATGGCTACACCTTC
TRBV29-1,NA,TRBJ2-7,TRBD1,CSIYTGGSPYEQYF,TGCAGCATATACACAGGGGGCTCCCCCTACGAGCAGTACTTC
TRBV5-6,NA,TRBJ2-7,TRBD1,CASSLLGTGPYEQYF,TGTGCCAGCAGCCTACTTGGGACAGGGCCCTACGAGCAGTACTTC
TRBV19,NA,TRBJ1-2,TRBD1,CASRPTGGDGYTF,TGTGCCAGTAGGCCGACAGGGGGCGATGGCTACACCTTC
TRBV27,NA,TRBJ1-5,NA,CASGGGRGHGQPQHF,TGTGCCAGCGGGGGGGGCAGGGGACACGGTCAGCCCCAGCATTTT
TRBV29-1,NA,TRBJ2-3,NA,CSARLRYYTDTQYF,TGCAGCGCCAGACTTCGATATTACACAGATACGCAGTATTTT
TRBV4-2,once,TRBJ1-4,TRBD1,CASSQDMGRGPEKLFF,TGTGCCAGCAGCCAAGATATGGGCAGGGGGCCGGAAAAACTGTTTTTT
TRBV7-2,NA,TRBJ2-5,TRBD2,CASSWTSGGAETQYF,TGTGCCAGCAGCTGGACTAGCGGGGGGGCAGAGACCCAGTACTTC
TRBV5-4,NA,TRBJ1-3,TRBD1,CASAGPGTGGNTIYF,TGTGCCAGCGCCGGGCCAGGGACAGGCGGAAACACCATATATTTT
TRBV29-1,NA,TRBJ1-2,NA,CSVDQGSSGEGYTF,TGCAGCGTTGATCAGGGGTCGAGTGGAGAAGGCTACACCTTC
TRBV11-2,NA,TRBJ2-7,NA,CASSAYYEQYF,TGTGCCAGCAGCGCGTACTACGAGCAGTACTTC
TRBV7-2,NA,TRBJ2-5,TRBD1,CASSYTTGAQETQYF,TGTGCCAGCAGCTATACAACAGGGGCACAAGAGACCCAGTACTTC
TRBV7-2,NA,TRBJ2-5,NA,CASSLLLTSETQYF,TGTGCCAGCAGCTTATTGCTCACTTCGGAGACCCAGTACTTC
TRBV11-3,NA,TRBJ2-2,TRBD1,CASSLRDRSNTGELFF,TGTGCCAGCAGCTTAAGGGACAGGTCGAACACCGGGGAGCTGTTTTTT
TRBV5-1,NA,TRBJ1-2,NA,CASRQGQSVYGYTF,TGCGCCAGCAGGCAAGGACAGTCCGTCTATGGCTACACCTTC
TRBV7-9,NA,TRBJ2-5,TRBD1,CASSLSTGWWETQYF,TGTGCCAGCAGCTTATCGACAGGGTGGTGGGAGACCCAGTACTTC
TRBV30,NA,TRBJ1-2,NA,CAWTGTANYGYTF,TGTGCCTGGACCGGGACTGCTAACTATGGCTACACCTTC
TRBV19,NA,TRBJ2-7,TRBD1,CASSIGQGYEQYF,TGTGCCAGTAGTATAGGACAGGGGTACGAGCAGTACTTC
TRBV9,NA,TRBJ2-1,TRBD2,CASSVSLAGENRDEQFF,TGTGCCAGCAGCGTATCGCTAGCGGGGGAAAATAGAGATGAGCAGTTCTTC
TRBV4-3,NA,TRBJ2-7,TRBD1,CASSQDSTGDDRQGRRYEQYF,TGCGCCAGCAGCCAAGATTCCACGGGCGACGATAGACAGGGCCGACGTTACGAGCAGTACTTC
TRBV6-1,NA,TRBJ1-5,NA,CASTASENSNQPQHF,TGTGCCAGCACGGCCAGCGAAAACTCCAATCAGCCCCAGCATTTT
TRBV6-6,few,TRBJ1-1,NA,CASSYSNLEAFF,TGTGCCAGCAGTTATTCTAACCTTGAAGCTTTCTTT
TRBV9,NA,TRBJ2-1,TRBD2,CASSVEWRGGNEQFF,TGTGCCAGCAGCGTAGAATGGCGGGGGGGCAATGAGCAGTTCTTC
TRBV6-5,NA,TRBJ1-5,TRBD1,CASSQGQGDQPQHF,TGTGCCAGCAGTCAGGGACAGGGAGATCAGCCCCAGCATTTT
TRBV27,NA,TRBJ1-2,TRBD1,CASSFGQGAGGYTF,TGTGCCAGCAGTTTCGGACAGGGGGCGGGGGGCTACACCTTC
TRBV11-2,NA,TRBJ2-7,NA,CASSLGGGPYEQYF,TGTGCCAGCAGCTTAGGAGGAGGGCCGTACGAGCAGTACTTC
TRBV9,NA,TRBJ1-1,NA,CASSVTPAGMNTEAFF,TGTGCCAGCAGCGTAACCCCAGCGGGTATGAACACTGAAGCTTTCTTT
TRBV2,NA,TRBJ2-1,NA,CASTMDTYNEQFF,TGTGCCAGCACCATGGACACCTACAATGAGCAGTTCTTC